Included here is one T cell receptor (beta chain) sequence, with context. Its target antigen remains unknown. Per-base quality was not reported, and no clone a single base away is much larger than it. Receptor amplification or capture employed RACE. Sequencing took place on a NextSeq 500. During library preparation, unique molecular identifiers were attached to individual cDNA molecules so that TCRs could be counted quantitatively and reproducibly. From each blood RNA sample, both TCR alpha and TCR beta chains were sequenced. The paper's processing steps were these. The median number of TCRs per sample was around 100,000, ranging from roughly 20,000 to 690,600. V, J and CDR3 annotation of the TCR reads was performed with the Decombinator software suite. For PS versus PT1 abundance plots, all samples were subsampled to the same number of TCRs (28,000). Expanded TCRs were defined as absent before sensitization and observed at least eight times at the 2-week time point. TCRdb took the public reads, trimmed them with fastp at Q25, ran MiXCR for clone calling and kept in-frame beta chains. Duplicate CDR3 protein sequences are folded into a single record with the most common DNA and genes. TCRdb's processing, not the authors' own work, is the source of the V and J calls. The sample includes approximately 110,000 distinct CDR3 sequences, with 9.2% observed a single time. Of the sample, 3% to 3.5% falls within the top ten clones.

CDR1 is given as MNHEY and CDR2 as SVGAGI, both from the germline V gene. The V end loses 4 bases and the J end loses 7 bases, and a stretch of 16 bases separates them. The cysteine opens and the phenylalanine closes a CDR3 of 15 amino acids. This entry keeps only the CDR3 DNA: 45 bases, framed from base 1. This sample is drawn from a study of human T cells and chemical hapten exposure (dated by TCRdb to about 2021). Broadly, across the study: For sensitization, 2% DPC in acetone was applied to a roughly 2 cm by roughly 2 cm area of upper inner arm skin. Alopecia areata with under or over 50% scalp involvement, alopecia totalis and alopecia universalis were represented in the patient cohort, which was mostly female. This study followed changes in the peripheral blood TCR repertoire in vivo during primary and secondary sensitization of alopecia patients to the hapten diphenylcyclopropenone (DPC). Blood for TCR sequencing was provided by twenty-nine alopecia patients at one to four time points (pre-sensitization, 2, 6 and 24 weeks). Blood samples were taken from patients before sensitization (week 0) and then at 2, 6 and about 24 weeks after DPC sensitization. Libraries were combined into a pool for sequencing, and differences in TCR yield between samples came mainly from small differences in library volumes within the pool. Patch testing was performed on the upper back with Finn chambers containing 0.01% DPC, and the patch tests were scored after 6 days according to International Contact Dermatitis Research Group standards. Throughout the study period of 20 to 30 weeks, patients also received therapeutic DPC doses to the scalp every week.

Per the publication, the time point label means: patch test 2, 6 weeks after DPC sensitization. In light of the paper, this sample's treatment or condition label describes: therapeutic diphenylcyclopropenone sensitization with weekly scalp DPC. At every patch-test visit, the blood draw took place before the patch test was put on. Patients were eligible if aged 18 to 70, diagnosed with alopecia and judged suitable for DPC therapy, and pregnant patients were excluded. Unfractionated whole blood was collected in Tempus Blood RNA tubes, and total RNA was extracted from that blood. Overall study results and their limits: The number of TCRs above 1 in 1000 frequency did not change with DPC sensitization; there was no evidence of global repertoire structure alterations. Compared with pre-sensitization or healthy control sets, expanded TCRs formed significantly more large CDR3 similarity clusters, which is consistent with antigen-driven responses. Alopecia, a presumed autoimmune disease, was present in all patients, so the immune response of the patients might differ from that of healthy individuals. Patch test score was positively correlated with the number of PT1 expanded TCRs, with significance at thresholds 8, 16 and 32 but not at 4. After repeated subsampling, changes were observed in the strength of the expansion versus patch-test correlation and in the threshold at which the correlation became significant.

Source: whole blood, taken in connection with sensitization to the hapten diphenylcyclopropenone (DPC). The sequence is built from TRBV6-5 and TRBJ1-4, and possibly TRBD1, on 6 matching bases. This sequence originates from a woman aged 40-49 years with alopecia areata. Some clones in this sample may be carry-over from other donors' samples. In nucleotides, the sequence is TGTGCCAGCAGTTCCCCCCACAGGGAAGGTGAAAAACTGTTTTTT. This translates into CASSSPHREGEKLFF.